Described below is a single T cell receptor beta chain sequence and its context. Time point: blood 2 weeks post-SBRT. Described treatment: 15 Gy SBRT to primary tumor, nephrectomy 4 weeks later. V was pared by 2 bases and J by 5 bases, with 19 bases between. Germline values: CDR1 MDHEN, CDR2 SYDVKM. This CDR3 contains 17 residues. The sample originates from a study of radiation and T cells in renal cell carcinoma. Libraries were prepared by immunoSEQ multiplex PCR; TCRdb keeps only in-frame clonotypes and omits some of them. The data contain more than 150,000 clones, 87% of them singletons. The source material was blood, sampled from a patient whose treatment included radiotherapy and nephrectomy. The chain couples TRBV28 to TRBJ2-1, with D perhaps matching TRBD2 (5 bases). The clonotype originates from a woman between 45 and 60 years old with renal cell carcinoma. CDR3 in DNA: TGTGCCAGCAGTTTACCAACCTTCAAGAGGGTCAACAATGAGCAGTTCTTC. It is translated as CASSLPTFKRVNNEQFF. The whole variable domain, remainder taken from reference TRBV28 and TRBJ2-1, is DVKVTQSSRYLVKRTGEKVFLECVQDMDHENMFWYRQDPGLGLRLIYFSYDVKMKEKGDIPEGYSVSREKKERFSLILESASTNQTSMYLCASSLPTFKRVNNEQFFGPGTRLTVL.